The 6 T cell receptor beta chains below all came from one sample that was sequenced in a study of PD-1 blockade in classical Hodgkin lymphoma. There was relapse after autologous stem cell transplantation in every patient, and there was variation in brentuximab vedotin exposure. TCRdb's table, derived via immunoSEQ multiplex PCR, lists solely in-frame clones and lacks some. The data hold about 25,000 clones, with around 63% observed a single time. Sequencing was performed on peripheral blood mononuclear cells (PBMCs), taken at baseline. Receptor source: a human donor with classical Hodgkin lymphoma.

Only a few counts were recorded for this clone. This chain links TRBV28 with TRBJ1-2; 8 bases match TRBD1. Germline CDR1 reads MDHEN; CDR2 reads SYDVKM. V was pared by 5 bases and J by 4 bases, with 6 bases of the junction left unmatched. The CDR3 extends over 14 amino acids. The CDR3 sequence is CASSLQTGVYGYTF. As DNA, the CDR3 is TGTGCCAGCAGTCTTCAGACAGGGGTCTATGGCTACACCTTC.

J is TRBJ2-5 and V is TRBV28; perhaps TRBD1 as D (7 bases). Trimming left V 6 bases short and J 10 bases short, with 18 bases between. Germline CDR1 is MDHEN and CDR2 is SYDVKM. The CDR3 has 13 amino acids. The CDR3 DNA is TGTGCCAGCAGGGCGGGACCCCCAGGGGGCCAGTACTTC. It yields the protein CASRAGPPGGQYF.

This clone is medium-sized within its sample. The V call is TRBV7-3, the J call TRBJ1-1, with D perhaps matching TRBD1 (5 bases). The CDR3 runs to 15 residues. From germline, CDR1 is SGHTA and CDR2 FQGTGA. V was pared by 2 bases and J by 0 bases, with 10 bases between. CDR3 nucleotides: TGTGCCAGCAGCTTACCGGGACCTGTGAACACTGAAGCTTTCTTT. Its protein is CASSLPGPVNTEAFF.

The J gene is TRBJ2-3, the V gene TRBV7-2, with 8 bases lining up with TRBD2. V shed 5 bases, J shed 8 bases, and the junction held 12 bases outside the gene matches. Germline V gene lookup returns CDR1 SGHTA and CDR2 FQGNSA. This CDR3 is built from 15 residues. The CDR3 loop reads CASSRTSWEEGTQYF. CDR3 DNA sequence: TGTGCCAGCAGCCGGACTAGCTGGGAAGAGGGTACGCAGTATTTT.

The rearrangement links TRBV19 to TRBJ1-4; D call uncertain. Germline V gene lookup returns CDR1 LNHDA and CDR2 SQIVND (reference sequence). The CDR3 length is 14 residues. V was pared by 5 bases and J by 6 bases, with 13 bases between. CDR3 bases: TGTGCCAGTAGTCCCCCCTTTGGGGATGAAAAACTGTTTTTT. Its protein product is CASSPPFGDEKLFF.

The chain couples TRBV7-8 to TRBJ2-7, with a tentative D call TRBD1 (6 bases). CDR1 and CDR2 from the germline V gene are SGHVS and FQNEAQ. Trimming removed 5 bases at V and 3 bases at J, with 23 bases between. This CDR3 has 17 residues. CDR3 loop: CASSPIPGDRVIYEQYF. In DNA, the CDR3 is TGTGCCAGCAGCCCTATACCAGGGGATAGGGTTATCTACGAGCAGTACTTC.